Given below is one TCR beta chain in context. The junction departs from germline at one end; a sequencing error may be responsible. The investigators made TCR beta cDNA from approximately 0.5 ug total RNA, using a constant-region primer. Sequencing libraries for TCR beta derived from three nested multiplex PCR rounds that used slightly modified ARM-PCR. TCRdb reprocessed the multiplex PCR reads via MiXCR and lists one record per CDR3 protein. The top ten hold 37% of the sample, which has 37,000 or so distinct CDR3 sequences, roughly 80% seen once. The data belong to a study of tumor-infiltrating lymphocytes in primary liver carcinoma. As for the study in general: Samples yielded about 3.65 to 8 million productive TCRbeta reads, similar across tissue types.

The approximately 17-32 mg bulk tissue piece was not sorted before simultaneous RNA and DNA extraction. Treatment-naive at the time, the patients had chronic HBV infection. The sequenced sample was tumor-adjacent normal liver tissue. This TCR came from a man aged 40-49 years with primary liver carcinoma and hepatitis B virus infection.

This chain's CDR3 is CAFPGQSPYEQYF. Here the CDR3 DNA reads TGTGCCTTCCCGGGACAGTCCCCCTACGAGCAATACTTC. This rearrangement joins TRBV30 to TRBJ2-7; 7 nucleotides match TRBD1. Germline lookup yields CDR1 GTSNPN and CDR2 SVGIG (reference sequence). This CDR3 region has 13 residues.